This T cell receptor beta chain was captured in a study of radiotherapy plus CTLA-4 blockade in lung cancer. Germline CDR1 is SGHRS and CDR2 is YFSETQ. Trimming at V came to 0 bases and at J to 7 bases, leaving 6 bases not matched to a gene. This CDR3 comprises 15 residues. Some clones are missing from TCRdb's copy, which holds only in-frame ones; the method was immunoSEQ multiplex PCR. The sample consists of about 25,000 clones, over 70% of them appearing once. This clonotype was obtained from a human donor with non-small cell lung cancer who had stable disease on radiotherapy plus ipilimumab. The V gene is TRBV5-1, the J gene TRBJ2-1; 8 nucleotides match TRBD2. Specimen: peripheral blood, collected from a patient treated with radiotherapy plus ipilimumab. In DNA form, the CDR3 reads TGCGCCAGCAGCTTGGACGGACTAGCAGTTAATGAGCAGTTCTTC. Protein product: CASSLDGLAVNEQFF.